Given below is one TCR beta chain in context. Its antigen is currently unknown. Profiled with immunoSEQ multiplex PCR; TCRdb holds only in-frame clones, not every one. Of just over 60,000 clones listed, 79% are singletons. Trimming took 6 bases from V and 7 from J; bases not matched to a gene: 7. Looked up from germline, CDR1 is SNHLY and CDR2 is FYNNEI. The CDR3 has 15 amino acids. These data originate in a study of siplizumab effects on memory and regulatory T cells. Sequencing of unstimulated naive, memory, effector memory and TEMRA subsets was performed in three donor pairs. General study findings and limits: Among mappable alloreactive CD4+ clones, the Treg-derived fraction averaged around 69% with siplizumab versus less than 35% in controls. The alloresponse seemed to draw substantially on naive T cells, which appeared more diverse than memory cells. Just a small share of alloreactive clones was traced back to unstimulated subsets.

The sequence was collected from a human donor in good health. V gene TRBV2 combines with J gene TRBJ1-6; 9 nucleotides match TRBD1. Sequenced: memory CD4+ T cells sorted from blood. CDR3 nucleotides: TGTGCCAGCAGACCCAGGACAGGGGAGAATTCACCCCTCCACTTT. It translates to CASRPRTGENSPLHF.